A selection of T cell receptor beta chains follows, all from one sample in a study of circulating and synovial CD4+ cells in juvenile arthritis. Method: immunoSEQ multiplex PCR; TCRdb's copy keeps in-frame clones and lacks some. The table includes 30,000 to 40,000 clones, 90% to 95% detected once. Sample: CD4+ T cells from blood. These receptors were obtained from a human donor with juvenile idiopathic arthritis. Both conserved end residues are part of each CDR3. Fields, in order: V gene, D gene, CDR3 length, J gene, CDR3 protein, CDR3 DNA. D genes are given only for firm matches.

TRBV19	NA	16	TRBJ2-2	CASSLTGTANTGELFF	TGTGCCAGTAGTCTCACCGGGACTGCGAACACCGGGGAGCTGTTTTTT
TRBV6-1	NA	14	TRBJ1-2	CASSEQGAGYGYTF	TGTGCCAGCAGTGAACAAGGGGCTGGCTATGGCTACACCTTC
TRBV12-5	TRBD1	17	TRBJ2-1	CASGLVTGDRSYNEQFF	TGTGCTAGTGGTTTGGTGACAGGGGACCGCTCCTACAATGAGCAGTTCTTC
TRBV30	TRBD2	18	TRBJ2-5	CAWSLGIFSGRAGETQYF	TGTGCCTGGAGCCTAGGGATTTTTAGCGGGAGGGCCGGGGAGACCCAGTACTTC
TRBV14	TRBD1	15	TRBJ2-1	CASSKRTGFYNEQFF	TGTGCCAGCAGCAAGAGGACAGGGTTCTACAATGAGCAGTTCTTC
TRBV10-3	NA	13	TRBJ1-5	CAIRGGSNQPQHF	TGTGCCATCAGGGGGGGAAGCAATCAGCCCCAGCATTTT
TRBV19	TRBD1	19	TRBJ2-6	CASRTSGTGILAGANVLTF	TGTGCCAGTAGAACATCCGGGACAGGGATTCTAGCTGGGGCCAACGTCCTGACTTTC
TRBV5-1	TRBD2	16	TRBJ2-1	CASSTGTMSSYNEQFF	TGCGCCAGCAGCACCGGGACTATGAGCTCCTACAATGAGCAGTTCTTC
TRBV11-3	TRBD1	16	TRBJ2-2	CASSRKMTGGTGELFF	TGTGCCAGCAGTAGAAAAATGACAGGGGGCACCGGGGAGCTGTTTTTT
TRBV18	NA	12	TRBJ2-3	CASSGASDTQYF	TGTGCCAGCTCCGGTGCGTCAGATACGCAGTATTTT
TRBV6-6	NA	13	TRBJ2-7	CASSYPGTYEQYF	TGTGCCAGCAGTTACCCCGGGACTTACGAGCAGTACTTC
TRBV5-8	TRBD1	15	TRBJ2-4	CASSWDRGRGNIQYF	TGTGCCAGCAGCTGGGACAGGGGTAGGGGGAACATTCAGTACTTC
TRBV27	TRBD2	13	TRBJ2-1	CASSSLAGGEQFF	TGTGCCAGCAGTAGCCTAGCGGGGGGTGAGCAGTTCTTC
TRBV2	NA	11	TRBJ2-7	CASSPLYEQYF	TGTGCCAGCAGCCCACTCTACGAGCAGTACTTC
TRBV5-6	TRBD1	19	TRBJ1-2	CASSPLTRDRGTANYGYTF	TGTGCCAGCAGCCCCCTAACGAGGGACAGGGGGACCGCCAACTATGGCTACACCTTC
TRBV7-3	TRBD2	14	TRBJ2-2	CASSSLGGTGELFF	TGTGCCAGCAGCTCCCTCGGGGGGACCGGGGAGCTGTTTTTT
TRBV10-1	TRBD2	15	TRBJ2-2	CASSLAGTNTGELFF	TGCGCCAGCAGTCTAGCGGGGACGAACACCGGGGAGCTGTTTTTT
TRBV30	NA	13	TRBJ2-7	CAWSPSSPYEQYF	TGTGCCTGGAGCCCCTCCTCCCCCTACGAGCAGTACTTC
TRBV9	NA	14	TRBJ1-2	CASSVGPATYGYTF	TGTGCCAGCAGCGTGGGCCCGGCGACCTATGGCTACACCTTC
TRBV5-8	TRBD1	14	TRBJ2-7	CASTRKTGTYEQYF	TGTGCCAGCACCAGAAAGACAGGGACCTACGAGCAGTACTTC
TRBV29-1	TRBD2	16	TRBJ2-1	CSVEPRLAGGGNEQFF	TGCAGCGTTGAGCCCCGACTAGCGGGAGGGGGGAATGAGCAGTTCTTC
TRBV28	TRBD1	18	TRBJ1-5	CASSLFGQGANGNQPQHF	TGTGCCAGCAGTTTATTCGGACAGGGGGCAAATGGCAATCAGCCCCAGCATTTT